A single sample gave rise to the 15 T cell receptor beta chains below, sequenced in a study of blood T cell repertoires in COVID-19. Method: immunoSEQ multiplex PCR; TCRdb's copy keeps in-frame clones and lacks some. The table records 300,000 to 400,000 clones, roughly 87% of them present only once. The source material was PBMCs or T cells enriched from blood (not recorded which). The receptors stem from a woman aged 30 to 39 who had recovered from COVID-19.

This chain links TRBV28 with TRBJ1-4; unclear D gene. This CDR3 contains 13 residues. Germline V gene sequence: CDR1 MDHEN, CDR2 SYDVKM. The CDR3: CAARDFANEKLFF. The CDR3 DNA is TGTGCTGCTAGAGATTTTGCTAATGAAAAACTGTTTTTT.

The chain couples TRBV13 to TRBJ2-1, with 11 bases fitting TRBD2. Trimming took 2 bases from V and 0 from J; bases not matched to a gene: 15. The CDR3 consists of 21 residues. The germline V gene has CDR1 PRHDT and CDR2 FYEKMQ (reference sequence). CDR3 DNA: TGTGCCAGCAGCTTATTAGCGGGGTCTAGCGGGGGGCGATACTCCTACAATGAGCAGTTCTTC. Translation gives CASSLLAGSSGGRYSYNEQFF. The entire variable domain, with the rest obtained from reference TRBV13 and TRBJ2-1, is as follows: AAGVIQSPRHLIKEKRETATLKCYPIPRHDTVYWYQQGPGQDPQFLISFYEKMQSDKGSIPDRFSAQQFSDYHSELNMSSLELGDSALYFCASSLLAGSSGGRYSYNEQFFGPGTRLTVL.

The V and J genes are TRBV7-8 and TRBJ1-5; no firm D call. CDR3 length: 17 amino acids. The germline gives CDR1 SGHVS, CDR2 FQNEAQ. The V and J ends lost 0 bases and 1 base respectively, with 13 bases between them. The CDR3: CASSLASRVLSNQPQHF. CDR3 in DNA: TGTGCCAGCAGCTTAGCTTCGCGGGTTTTGAGCAATCAGCCCCAGCATTTT.

This clone was counted a few times. The chain is built from TRBV7-2 and TRBJ1-2; D is uncertain. CDR1 SGHTA and CDR2 FQGNSA come from the germline V gene. CDR3 length: 13 amino acids. V lost 5 bases, J lost 4 bases, and 11 bases lay in between. The CDR3 bases are TGTGCCAGCAGCGTTAACAGCGGCTATGGCTACACCTTC. It encodes CASSVNSGYGYTF. The complete variable domain, with remaining parts taken from reference TRBV7-2 and TRBJ1-2, reads GAGVSQSPSNKVTEKGKDVELRCDPISGHTALYWYRQSLGQGLEFLIYFQGNSAPDKSGLPSDRFSAERTGGSVSTLTIQRTQQEDSAVYLCASSVNSGYGYTFGSGTRLTVV.

The table lists this clone with a few counts. The chain uses TRBV30 and TRBJ1-5; no definite D call. The CDR3 totals 14 residues. The germline V gene encodes CDR1 GTSNPN and CDR2 SVGIG (reference sequence). V lost 2 bases to trimming and J lost 0 bases, with 8 bases between them. The CDR3 nucleotides read TGTGCCTGGAGTCTTCCGTATAGCAATCAGCCCCAGCATTTT. It translates to CAWSLPYSNQPQHF.

The chain uses TRBV5-1 and TRBJ1-1; D call uncertain. The CDR3 covers 15 residues. Per germline, CDR1 SGHRS and CDR2 YFSETQ. V dropped 0 bases and J dropped 4 bases, with 13 bases sitting between them. The chain's CDR3 is CASSLEELEGTEAFF. The CDR3 nucleotides are TGCGCCAGCAGCTTGGAGGAACTCGAGGGCACTGAAGCTTTCTTT.

V and J are TRBV5-1 and TRBJ2-2; TRBD2 aligns across 7 bases. Looked up from germline, CDR1 is SGHRS and CDR2 is YFSETQ. The CDR3 length is 16 residues. V shed 6 bases and J 4 bases; nucleotides not matched to a gene: 12. CDR3 sequence (DNA): TGCGCCAGCATGGAGGGAGCAGCGGGATCCACCGGGGAGCTGTTTTTT. Translated: CASMEGAAGSTGELFF. The full variable domain, rest sourced from reference TRBV5-1 and TRBJ2-2, is KAGVTQTPRYLIKTRGQQVTLSCSPISGHRSVSWYQQTPGQGLQFLFEYFSETQRNKGNFPGRFSGRQFSNSRSEMNVSTLELGDSALYLCASMEGAAGSTGELFFGEGSRLTVL.

The table lists this clone with a few counts. The chain combines TRBV28 with TRBJ1-2; 8 bases align to TRBD1. The CDR3 is 13 amino acids. Looked up from germline, CDR1 is MDHEN and CDR2 is SYDVKM. With 5 bases clipped from V and 5 bases from J, the junction kept 4 bases outside the gene matches. The CDR3 reads CASSKQGVYGYTF. The CDR3 DNA reads TGTGCCAGCAGTAAACAGGGGGTTTATGGCTACACCTTC.

The V call is TRBV2, the J call TRBJ2-3, with TRBD2 identical over 10 bases. The length of the CDR3 is 17 residues. The V gene's germline CDR1 is SNHLY and CDR2 FYNNEI. J was trimmed by 2 bases and V by 4 bases; bases with no gene match: 9. CDR3 DNA: TGTGCCAGCAGTGGTTTAGCGGGGGGACTAAACACAGATACGCAGTATTTT. It codes for CASSGLAGGLNTDTQYF.

The chain combines TRBV27 with TRBJ1-2; TRBD1 is a possible D gene (5 bases). V lost 3 bases and J lost 7, with 15 bases in between. This CDR3 has 14 amino acids. Germline V CDR1 and CDR2: MNHEY, SMNVEV (reference sequence). The CDR3 nucleotides read TGTGCCAGCAGTTTTGCTGGGACGGGAGGTGGCTACACCTTC. Amino acids: CASSFAGTGGGYTF.

This clone was seen only a few times. This chain joins TRBV7-9 and TRBJ1-6; 8 nucleotides line up with TRBD1. There are 16 residues in the CDR3. The germline gives CDR1 SEHNR, CDR2 FQNEAQ (reference sequence). The ends lost 5 bases at V and 10 bases at J; junction bases unmatched: 13. The CDR3 nucleotides read TGTGCCAGCAGCCCCTATGACAGGGGCGGTAACTCACCCCTCCACTTT. It translates to CASSPYDRGGNSPLHF.

The chain joins TRBV19 to TRBJ1-5; D is unclear. There are 12 residues in the CDR3. CDR1 is LNHDA and CDR2 is SQIVND in the germline V gene (reference sequence). Trimming left V 7 bases short and J 4 bases short, with 8 bases between. DNA of the CDR3: TGTGCCAGTAATCCCCTAAATCAGCCCCAGCATTTT. Translating it yields CASNPLNQPQHF.

This clone was seen more than once but under ten times. V is TRBV27 and J is TRBJ1-5; 8 nucleotides align to TRBD1. V shed 8 bases, J shed 3 bases, and the junction held 6 bases outside the gene matches. Germline V lookup: CDR1 MNHEY, CDR2 SMNVEV (reference sequence). CDR3 length equals 14 residues. CDR3 sequence reads: CASSDRAVNQPQHF. The DNA of the CDR3 is TGTGCCAGCTCGGACAGGGCGGTCAATCAGCCCCAGCATTTT.

This clone was found once. This chain uses TRBV5-1 with TRBJ2-1; 7 bases match TRBD2. The CDR3 has 17 amino acids. The germline V gene encodes CDR1 SGHRS and CDR2 YFSETQ. V trimming: 2 bases; J trimming: 0 bases; junction bases outside the gene matches: 8. The DNA for the CDR3 is TGCGCCAGCAGCTTCAACAAGCGGGGCCGCTCCTACAATGAGCAGTTCTTC. This sequence encodes CASSFNKRGRSYNEQFF.

This rearrangement joins TRBV5-1 to TRBJ2-1, with TRBD2 identical over 15 bases. After removal of 3 bases from V and 2 bases from J, the junction contained 3 bases not matched to a gene. There are 17 residues in the CDR3. Germline V gives CDR1 SGHRS, CDR2 YFSETQ. CDR3 amino acids: CASSWTSGGAPYNEQFF. As DNA, the CDR3 is TGCGCCAGCAGCTGGACTAGCGGGGGGGCCCCCTACAATGAGCAGTTCTTC.